This record looks at one TCR beta chain sequence and its context. Its antigen is still unknown. This specimen comes from a study of cytomegalovirus exposure and HLA in healthy donors. Study details: An earlier analysis found some 120 million unique TCR beta sequences from about 190 million T cells.

Every donor was a healthy person donating bone marrow. At the time of sampling, donors were nominally healthy, though unrecorded immune exposures were likely. The study's findings and limits: Analyses of presence and absence presupposed an approximately uniform sequencing depth across donors.

The CDR3 extends over 15 amino acids. CDR1 and CDR2 (germline): SGHAT, FQNNGV. With V trimmed by 5 bases and J by 3 bases, 8 bases remained unmatched. PCR amplification relied on 60 Vbeta primers (plus 13 Jbeta primers). Generated by immunoSEQ multiplex PCR, the TCRdb table keeps only in-frame clones and is missing some. Its clone listing holds approximately 80,000 clones. This TCR was sampled from a woman between 25 and 40 years old in good health and CMV-seronegative. The chain recombines TRBV11-2 with TRBJ2-7; 9 bases match TRBD1. The sample taken for sequencing was PBMCs. CDR3 nucleotides: TGTGCCAGCAGCCGCGTTGGGGGACAGGGCTACGAGCAGTACTTC. It specifies CASSRVGGQGYEQYF.